This T cell receptor beta chain is drawn from a study of CD8+CD57+ T cells in acquired aplastic anemia (dated 2018 in TCRdb). Study-wide context: On average, sorted CD4+ and CD8+ cells yielded 3 to 4 ug of extracted DNA, with a range of about 0.17 to 27.4 ug. A CD8+CD57+ expansion meant a frequency higher than the mean frequency seen in healthy subjects.

A note on this clonotype: There is no known antigen for this receptor. Base qualities are not recorded, but no much larger clone differs from it by a single base.

The germline V gene provides CDR1 SGDLS and CDR2 YYNGEE. V trim: 2 bases; J trim: 5 bases; unmatched bases: 11. The CDR3 sequence holds 17 residues, the cysteine and phenylalanine included. This entry keeps only the CDR3 DNA: 51 bases, framed from base 1. Genomic DNA was used as template for profiling of TCR beta VDJ combinations and CDR3 sequences. An Illumina HiSeq 2000 was used for TCR repertoire sequencing. Under the source paper's analysis protocol: TRBV/TRBJ rearrangement plots, CDR3 size and DJ length profiles, and Simpson's diversity index were used to evaluate the repertoires. Whichever DNA sequence was most abundant in the deep sequencing data was defined as the immunodominant clone. CDR3 amino acid sequences were screened for sharing across subjects and were compared with published repertoires and the VDJdb database. TCRdb trimmed public reads at Q25 via fastp, called clones via MiXCR and kept in-frame beta chains. When rows share a CDR3 protein, they turn into one entry using the most common DNA and genes. TCRdb, not the original authors, processed these V and J calls. For this sample the table gives some 200,000 distinct CDR3 sequences, of which around half were detected only once. Clones ranked in the top ten supply over 7.5% of the sample.

The patients picked for sequencing were ones in whom flow cytometry had shown an expansion of CD8+CD57+ cells. All patients had severe acquired aplastic anemia diagnosed by International Study of Aplastic Anemia and Agranulocytosis and Camitta criteria. No patient had received any therapy when blood was sampled. The study deep-sequenced TCR repertoires of sorted CD4+ and CD8+ blood T cells from severe aplastic anemia patients and healthy subjects. In the USA, patient enrollment took place under clinicaltrials.gov protocols 00001620, 01623167, 00001397, 00071045, 00081523 and 00961064. Ficoll-Paque density gradient centrifugation was used to isolate peripheral blood mononuclear cells. Before DNA was extracted, CD4+ and CD8+ T cells were sorted using either FACS or magnetic beads. General study outcomes and caveats: No significant difference in CD8+ Simpson's diversity was found between patients and healthy controls (P=0.060). Around 28 CD8+ CDR3 sequences were found to be shared between patients and controls, but these sequences appeared to be highly expressed in patients and within the immunodominant clones of the patients.

The V and J genes are TRBV9 and TRBJ2-5; 11 nucleotides in the junction match TRBD2. The specimen sequenced was sorted CD4+, CD8+, or CD8+CD57+ T cells (not recorded which) from PBMCs. The clonotype was recovered from a human donor with aplastic anemia. The sequenced DNA is TGTGCCAGCAGCGTTGGTAGCGGGGGGGCGATCGCGGAGACCCAGTACTTC. This sequence encodes CASSVGSGGAIAETQYF.